The entry below describes one TCR beta chain. Its target is unknown. The sample comes from a study of radiotherapy plus CTLA-4 blockade in lung cancer. Notes on the study in general: In blood, TCR clones derived from the tumor expanded after radiotherapy plus ipilimumab.

Clones were read by immunoSEQ multiplex PCR, and TCRdb kept only the in-frame ones, dropping some. In the table there are tens of thousands of clones, around 80% of which are singletons. CDR3 length: 15 residues. Germline V gives CDR1 SGHTA, CDR2 FQGTGA. Between the trimmed V and J ends, which lost 1 base and 2 bases, there was a span of 10 bases. This sequence was found in a human donor with non-small cell lung cancer who had stable disease on radiotherapy plus ipilimumab. The chain combines TRBV7-3 with TRBJ2-3; possible D gene TRBD1, 5 bases. The sample in question was peripheral blood, obtained from a patient treated with radiotherapy plus ipilimumab. The chain's CDR3 is CASSLRSGFTDTQYF. CDR3 nucleotide sequence: TGTGCCAGCAGCTTAAGGTCAGGGTTCACAGATACGCAGTATTTT.